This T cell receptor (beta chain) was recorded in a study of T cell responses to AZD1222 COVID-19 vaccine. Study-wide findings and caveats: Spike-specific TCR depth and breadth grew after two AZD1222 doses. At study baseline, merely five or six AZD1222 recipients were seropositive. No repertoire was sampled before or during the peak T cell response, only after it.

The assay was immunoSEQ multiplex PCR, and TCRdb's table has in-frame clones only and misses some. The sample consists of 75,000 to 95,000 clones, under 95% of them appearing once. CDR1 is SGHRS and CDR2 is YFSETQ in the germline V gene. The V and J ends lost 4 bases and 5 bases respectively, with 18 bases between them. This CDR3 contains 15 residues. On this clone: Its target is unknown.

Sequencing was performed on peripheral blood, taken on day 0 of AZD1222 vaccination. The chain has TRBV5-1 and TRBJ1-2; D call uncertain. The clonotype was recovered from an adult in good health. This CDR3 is CASSLTEPPLYGYTF. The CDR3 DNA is TGCGCCAGCAGCCTGACGGAACCGCCACTTTATGGCTACACCTTC. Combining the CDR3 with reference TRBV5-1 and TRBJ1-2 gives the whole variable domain KAGVTQTPRYLIKTRGQQVTLSCSPISGHRSVSWYQQTPGQGLQFLFEYFSETQRNKGNFPGRFSGRQFSNSRSEMNVSTLELGDSALYLCASSLTEPPLYGYTFGSGTRLTVV.